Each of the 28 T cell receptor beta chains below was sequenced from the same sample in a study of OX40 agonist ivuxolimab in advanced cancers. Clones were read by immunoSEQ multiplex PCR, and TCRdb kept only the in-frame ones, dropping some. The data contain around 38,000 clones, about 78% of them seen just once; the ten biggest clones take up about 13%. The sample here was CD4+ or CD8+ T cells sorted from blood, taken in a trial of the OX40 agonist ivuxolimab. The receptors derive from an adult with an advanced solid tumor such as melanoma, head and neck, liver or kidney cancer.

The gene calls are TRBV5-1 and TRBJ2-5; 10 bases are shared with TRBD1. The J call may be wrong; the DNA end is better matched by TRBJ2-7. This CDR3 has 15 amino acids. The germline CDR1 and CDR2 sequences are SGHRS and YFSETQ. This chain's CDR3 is CASSLRGTGDYEQYF. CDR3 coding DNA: TGCGCCAGCAGCTTACGCGGGACAGGGGACTACGAGCAGTACTTC.

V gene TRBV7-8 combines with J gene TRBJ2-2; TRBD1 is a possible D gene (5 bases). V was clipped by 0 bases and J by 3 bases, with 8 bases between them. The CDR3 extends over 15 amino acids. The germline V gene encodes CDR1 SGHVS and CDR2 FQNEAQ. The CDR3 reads CASSLAGRDTGELFF. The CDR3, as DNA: TGTGCCAGCAGCTTAGCGGGCAGGGACACCGGGGAGCTGTTTTTT.

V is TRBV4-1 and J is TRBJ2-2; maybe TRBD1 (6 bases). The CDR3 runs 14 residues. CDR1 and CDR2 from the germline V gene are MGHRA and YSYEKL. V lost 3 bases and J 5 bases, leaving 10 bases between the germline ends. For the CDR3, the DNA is TGCGCCAGCAGCCATTTACAGGGAACCGGGGAGCTGTTTTTT. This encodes CASSHLQGTGELFF.

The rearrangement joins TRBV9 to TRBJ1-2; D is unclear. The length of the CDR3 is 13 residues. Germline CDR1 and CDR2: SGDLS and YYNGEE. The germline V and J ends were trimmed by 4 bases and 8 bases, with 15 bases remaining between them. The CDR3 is CASSLIAGGGYTF. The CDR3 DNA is TGTGCCAGCAGCCTCATCGCCGGCGGCGGCTACACCTTC.

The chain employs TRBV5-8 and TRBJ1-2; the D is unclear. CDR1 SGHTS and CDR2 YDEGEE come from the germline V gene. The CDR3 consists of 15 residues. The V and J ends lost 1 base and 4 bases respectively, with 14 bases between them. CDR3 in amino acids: CASSLKGTIFYGYTF. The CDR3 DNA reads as TGTGCCAGCAGCTTGAAGGGCACGATCTTCTATGGCTACACCTTC.

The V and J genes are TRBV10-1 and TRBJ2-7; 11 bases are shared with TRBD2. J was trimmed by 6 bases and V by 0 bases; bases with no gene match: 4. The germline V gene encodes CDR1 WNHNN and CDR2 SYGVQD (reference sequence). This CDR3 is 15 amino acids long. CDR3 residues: CASSESLAGGSEQYF. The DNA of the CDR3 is TGCGCCAGCAGTGAGTCGCTAGCGGGGGGAAGCGAGCAGTACTTC.

CDR3 DNA: TGTGCCAGCAGCTTAACTGGGACAGGGATGACCCAGTACTTC. Translation gives CASSLTGTGMTQYF. The gene calls are TRBV7-3 and TRBJ2-5; TRBD1 matches at 9 bases. The germline gives CDR1 SGHTA, CDR2 FQGTGA. CDR3 length: 14 amino acids. J was trimmed by 7 bases and V by 0 bases; bases with no gene match: 3.

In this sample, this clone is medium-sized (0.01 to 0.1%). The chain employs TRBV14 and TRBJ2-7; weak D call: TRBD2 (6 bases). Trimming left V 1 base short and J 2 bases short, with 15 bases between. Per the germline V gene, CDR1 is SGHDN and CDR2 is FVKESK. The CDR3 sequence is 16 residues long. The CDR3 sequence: CASSQAWRDVTYEQYF. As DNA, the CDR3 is TGTGCCAGCAGCCAAGCATGGCGGGACGTAACCTACGAGCAGTACTTC.

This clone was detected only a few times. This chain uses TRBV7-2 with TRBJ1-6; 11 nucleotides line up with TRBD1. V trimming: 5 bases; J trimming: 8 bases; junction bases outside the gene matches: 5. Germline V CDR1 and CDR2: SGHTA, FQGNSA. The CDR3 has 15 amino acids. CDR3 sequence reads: CASSPRTGGDSPLHF. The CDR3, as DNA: TGTGCCAGCAGCCCAAGGACAGGGGGCGATTCACCCCTCCACTTT.

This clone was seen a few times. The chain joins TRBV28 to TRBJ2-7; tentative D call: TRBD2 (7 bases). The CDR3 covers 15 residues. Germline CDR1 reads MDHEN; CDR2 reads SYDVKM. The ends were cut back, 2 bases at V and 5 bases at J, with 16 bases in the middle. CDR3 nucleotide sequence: TGTGCCAGCAGTTTACTATCGGGGGGCCAGGACGAGCAGTACTTC. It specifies CASSLLSGGQDEQYF.

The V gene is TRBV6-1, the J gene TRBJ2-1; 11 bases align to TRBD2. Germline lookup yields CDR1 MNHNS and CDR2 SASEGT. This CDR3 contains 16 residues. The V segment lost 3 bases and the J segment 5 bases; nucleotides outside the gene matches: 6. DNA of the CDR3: TGTGCCAGCAGTGACCCGACTAGCGGGAAAAACAATGAGCAGTTCTTC. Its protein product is CASSDPTSGKNNEQFF.

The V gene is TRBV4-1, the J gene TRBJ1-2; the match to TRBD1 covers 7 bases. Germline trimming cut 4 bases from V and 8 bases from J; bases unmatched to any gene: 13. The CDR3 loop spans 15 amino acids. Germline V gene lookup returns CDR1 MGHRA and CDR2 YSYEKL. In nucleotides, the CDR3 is TGCGCCAGCAGCCCTCCTGGGCAGGGGGGAAGAGGCTACACCTTC. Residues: CASSPPGQGGRGYTF.

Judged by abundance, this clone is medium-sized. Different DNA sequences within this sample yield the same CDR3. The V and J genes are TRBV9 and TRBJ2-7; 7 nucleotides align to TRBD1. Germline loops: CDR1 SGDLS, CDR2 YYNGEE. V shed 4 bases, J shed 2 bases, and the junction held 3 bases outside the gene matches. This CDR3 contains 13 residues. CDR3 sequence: CASSPQGAYEQYF. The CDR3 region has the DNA TGTGCCAGCAGCCCTCAGGGGGCCTACGAGCAGTACTTC. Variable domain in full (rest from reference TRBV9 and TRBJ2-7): DSGVTQTPKHLITATGQRVTLRCSPRSGDLSVYWYQQSLDQGLQFLIQYYNGEERAKGNILERFSAQQFPDLHSELNLSSLELGDSALYFCASSPQGAYEQYFGPGTRLTVT.

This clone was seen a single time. The CDR3 here is CASRQGAGTGELFF. CDR3 nucleotides: TGTGCCAGCAGACAGGGGGCGGGCACCGGGGAGCTGTTTTTT. This chain uses TRBV6-5 with TRBJ2-2; 9 positions match TRBD1. Trimming cost V 6 bases and J 4 bases; bases outside gene matches: 3. Per the germline V gene, CDR1 is MNHEY and CDR2 is SVGAGI. This CDR3 spans 14 amino acids.

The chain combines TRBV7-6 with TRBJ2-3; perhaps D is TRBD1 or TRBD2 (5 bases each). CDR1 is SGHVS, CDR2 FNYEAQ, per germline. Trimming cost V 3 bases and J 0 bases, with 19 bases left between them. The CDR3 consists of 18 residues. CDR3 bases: TGTGCCAGCAGCTTCCCAGAGGGGCTTTCTTTGAGCACAGATACGCAGTATTTT. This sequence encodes CASSFPEGLSLSTDTQYF. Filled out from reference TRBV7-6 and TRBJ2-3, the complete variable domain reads GAGVSQSPRYKVTKRGQDVALRCDPISGHVSLYWYRQALGQGPEFLTYFNYEAQQDKSGLPNDRFSAERPEGSISTLTIQRTEQRDSAMYRCASSFPEGLSLSTDTQYFGPGTRLTVL.

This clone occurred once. For the CDR3, the DNA is TGTGCCACGGGGAGCACCGAGGCAGATACGCAGTATTTT. It is translated as CATGSTEADTQYF. V and J are TRBV2 and TRBJ2-3, with D possibly TRBD2 on 5 matching bases. The CDR3 consists of 13 residues. V lost 10 bases to trimming and J lost 4 bases, with 15 bases between them. Germline V lookup: CDR1 SNHLY, CDR2 FYNNEI.

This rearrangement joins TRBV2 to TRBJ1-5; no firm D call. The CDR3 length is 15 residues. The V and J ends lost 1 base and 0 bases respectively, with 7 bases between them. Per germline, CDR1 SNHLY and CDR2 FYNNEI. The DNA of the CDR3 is TGTGCCAGCAGTGAAGTCAGGAATAGCAATCAGCCCCAGCATTTT. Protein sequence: CASSEVRNSNQPQHF.

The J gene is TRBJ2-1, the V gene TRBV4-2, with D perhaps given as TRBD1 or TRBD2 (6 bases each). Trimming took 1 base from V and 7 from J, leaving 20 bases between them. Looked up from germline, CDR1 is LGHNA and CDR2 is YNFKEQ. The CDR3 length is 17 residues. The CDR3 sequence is CASSQVVKGGVGNEQFF. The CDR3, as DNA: TGTGCCAGCAGCCAAGTAGTTAAGGGGGGAGTAGGGAATGAGCAGTTCTTC.

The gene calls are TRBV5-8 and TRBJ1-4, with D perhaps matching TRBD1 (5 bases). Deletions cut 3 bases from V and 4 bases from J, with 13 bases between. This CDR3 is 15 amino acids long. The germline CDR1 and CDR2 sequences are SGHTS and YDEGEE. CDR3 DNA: TGTGCCAGCAGCTCTACCGGGACCAGTAATGAAAAACTGTTTTTT. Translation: CASSSTGTSNEKLFF.

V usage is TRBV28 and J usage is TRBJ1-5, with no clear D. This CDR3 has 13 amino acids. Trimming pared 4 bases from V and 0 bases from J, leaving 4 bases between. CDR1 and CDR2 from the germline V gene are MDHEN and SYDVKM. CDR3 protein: CASSWYSNQPQHF. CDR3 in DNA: TGTGCCAGCAGTTGGTATAGCAATCAGCCCCAGCATTTT.

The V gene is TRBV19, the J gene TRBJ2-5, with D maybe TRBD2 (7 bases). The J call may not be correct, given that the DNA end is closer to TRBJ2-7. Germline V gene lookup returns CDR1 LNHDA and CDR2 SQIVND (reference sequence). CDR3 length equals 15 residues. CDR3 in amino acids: CASRGGRGTRAEQYF. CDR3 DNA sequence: TGTGCCAGTAGAGGAGGGAGGGGGACCCGTGCCGAGCAGTACTTC.

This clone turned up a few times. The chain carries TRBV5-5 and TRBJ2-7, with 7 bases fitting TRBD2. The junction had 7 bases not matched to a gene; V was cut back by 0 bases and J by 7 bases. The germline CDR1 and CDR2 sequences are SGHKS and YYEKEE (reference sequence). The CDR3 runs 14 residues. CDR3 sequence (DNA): TGTGCCAGCAGCTTGGATGGGACTACTCCTGAGCAGTACTTC. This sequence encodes CASSLDGTTPEQYF.

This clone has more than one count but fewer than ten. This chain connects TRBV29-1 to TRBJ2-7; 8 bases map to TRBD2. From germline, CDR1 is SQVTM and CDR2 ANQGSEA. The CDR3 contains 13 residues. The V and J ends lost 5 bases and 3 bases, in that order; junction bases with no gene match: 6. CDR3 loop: CSVLTSVNYEQYF. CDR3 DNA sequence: TGCAGCGTTTTGACTAGCGTAAACTACGAGCAGTACTTC.

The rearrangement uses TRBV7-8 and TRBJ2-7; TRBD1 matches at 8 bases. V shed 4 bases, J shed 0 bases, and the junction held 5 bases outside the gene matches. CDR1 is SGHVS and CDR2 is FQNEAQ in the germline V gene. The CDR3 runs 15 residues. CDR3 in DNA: TGTGCCAGCAGCTCCGACAGGGGTCCCTCCTACGAGCAGTACTTC. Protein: CASSSDRGPSYEQYF.

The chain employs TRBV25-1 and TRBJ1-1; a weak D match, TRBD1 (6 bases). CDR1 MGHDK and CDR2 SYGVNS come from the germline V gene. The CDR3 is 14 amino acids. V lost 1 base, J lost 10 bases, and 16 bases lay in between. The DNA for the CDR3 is TGTGCCAGCAGTGAATGGGAGTCGGGACAACCAGCTTTCTTT. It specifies CASSEWESGQPAFF. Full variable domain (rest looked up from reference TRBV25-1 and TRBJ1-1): EADIYQTPRYLVIGTGKKITLECSQTMGHDKMYWYQQDPGMELHLIHYSYGVNSTEKGDLSSESTVSRIRTEHFPLTLESARPSHTSQYLCASSEWESGQPAFFGQGTRLTVV.

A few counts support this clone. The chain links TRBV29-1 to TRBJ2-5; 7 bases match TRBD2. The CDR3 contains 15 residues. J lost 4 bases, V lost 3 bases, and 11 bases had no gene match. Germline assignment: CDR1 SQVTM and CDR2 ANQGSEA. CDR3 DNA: TGCAGCGTTGATGGGGAGGGAGGGCCGGGAGAGACCCAGTACTTC. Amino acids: CSVDGEGGPGETQYF.

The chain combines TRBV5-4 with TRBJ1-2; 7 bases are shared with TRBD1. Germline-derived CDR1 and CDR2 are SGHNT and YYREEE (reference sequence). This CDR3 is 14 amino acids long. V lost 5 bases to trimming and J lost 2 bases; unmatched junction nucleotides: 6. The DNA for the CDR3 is TGTGCCAGCAGGAGTCAGGGGGGGAACTATGGCTACACCTTC. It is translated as CASRSQGGNYGYTF. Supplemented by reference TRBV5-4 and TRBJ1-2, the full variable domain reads ETGVTQSPTHLIKTRGQQVTLRCSSQSGHNTVSWYQQALGQGPQFIFQYYREEENGRGNFPPRFSGLQFPNYSSELNVNALELDDSALYLCASRSQGGNYGYTFGSGTRLTVV.

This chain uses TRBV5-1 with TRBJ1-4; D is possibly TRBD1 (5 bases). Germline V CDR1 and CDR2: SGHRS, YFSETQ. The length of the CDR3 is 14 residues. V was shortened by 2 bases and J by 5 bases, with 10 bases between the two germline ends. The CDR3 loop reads CASSFGGTNEKLFF. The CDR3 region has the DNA TGCGCCAGCAGCTTTGGGGGAACGAATGAAAAACTGTTTTTT.